The rows below give T cell receptor beta chains drawn from one sample of a study of T cell responses to AZD1222 COVID-19 vaccine. This table comes from immunoSEQ multiplex PCR, and its TCRdb copy is limited to in-frame clones, with some not included. The profile shows around 140,000 clones, around 93% of them singletons. The sample consisted of peripheral blood, taken 28 days after the second AZD1222 dose. These receptors all stem from an adult who received the AZD1222 COVID-19 vaccine. CDR3s include the opening cysteine and the closing phenylalanine or tryptophan. D genes are given only for firm matches. The size of a clone is reported for some rows only, either as once, few or many, or as a class for expanded clones.

abundance,d_gene,v_gene,j_gene,CDR3nt,CDR3aa
once,TRBD2,TRBV2,TRBJ2-1,TGTGCCAGCAGTGGATCTAGCGGGAGGGCCGGGGAGCAGTTCTTC,CASSGSSGRAGEQFF
.,TRBD1,TRBV7-3,TRBJ2-1,TGTGCCAGCAGCTTGGACAGGGAGGATGAGCAGTTCTTC,CASSLDREDEQFF
.,.,TRBV19,TRBJ1-2,TGTGCCAGTAGTATTCAGGGGAGCTATGGCTACACCTTC,CASSIQGSYGYTF
.,TRBD2,TRBV12-5,TRBJ2-3,TGTGCTAGTGGTTTCTCCTACCCGGGGACTAGCGGGTTCACAGATACGCAGTATTTT,CASGFSYPGTSGFTDTQYF
.,.,TRBV25-1,TRBJ2-7,TGTGCCAGCAGTGGCCCGGGACTCTACGAGCAGTACTTC,CASSGPGLYEQYF
.,TRBD2,TRBV6-2/TRBV6-3,TRBJ2-5,TGTGCCAGCAGCCCCGGCGAGCGGGAGGCTGAGACCCAGTACTTC,CASSPGEREAETQYF
.,TRBD1,TRBV3-1/TRBV3-2,TRBJ1-2,TGTGCCAGCAGCCAACTCGACAGGGGGCAAGGTGGCTACACCTTC,CASSQLDRGQGGYTF
.,TRBD2,TRBV19,TRBJ2-3,TGTGCCAGTAGTATAGGCGGGAGGGCCTCATTCACAGATACGCAGTATTTT,CASSIGGRASFTDTQYF
few,.,TRBV7-9,TRBJ1-1,TGTGCCAGCAGACCTAACGGCCCTGAAGCTTTCTTT,CASRPNGPEAFF
.,TRBD1,TRBV19,TRBJ1-5,TGTGCCAGTACACCGGAACAGGGGGCATATCAGCCCCAGCATTTT,CASTPEQGAYQPQHF